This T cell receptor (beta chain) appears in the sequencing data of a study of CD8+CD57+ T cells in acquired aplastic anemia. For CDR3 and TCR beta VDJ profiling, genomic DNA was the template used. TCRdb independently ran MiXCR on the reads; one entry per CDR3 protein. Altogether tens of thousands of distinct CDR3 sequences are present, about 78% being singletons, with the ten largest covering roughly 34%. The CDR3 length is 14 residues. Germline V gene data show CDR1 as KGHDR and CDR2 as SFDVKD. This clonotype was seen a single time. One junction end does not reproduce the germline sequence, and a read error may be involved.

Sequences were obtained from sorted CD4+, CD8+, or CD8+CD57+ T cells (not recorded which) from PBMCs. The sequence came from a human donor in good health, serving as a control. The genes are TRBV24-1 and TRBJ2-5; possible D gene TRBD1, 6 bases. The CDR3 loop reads CATSDSGHEETQYF. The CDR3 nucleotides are TGTGCCACTAGTGACTCGGGACACGAAGAGACCCAGTACTTC.